This TCR beta chain emerged from a study of cytotoxic CD8 clonotypes in ibrutinib-treated CLL. General study findings and limits: With treatment, public clonotypes, which were uncommon, either contracted or remained stable.

Target depth was 1 in 200,000 to 1 in 1 million T cells, about 10x per clonotype. The repertoire was sequenced with immunoSEQ multiplex PCR; TCRdb's copy has only in-frame clones and lacks some. The sample lists about 300,000 clones, 60% to 80% occurring once. Germline values: CDR1 SGHVS, CDR2 FQNEAQ. The CDR3 sequence is 15 residues long. V dropped 2 bases and J dropped 4 bases, with 11 bases sitting between them. Regarding this clone: Its specificity is unknown.

Material: PBMCs, obtained after 36 months of ibrutinib treatment. The source of this sequence is a human donor with chronic lymphocytic leukemia. J is TRBJ2-2 and V is TRBV7-8, with TRBD2 as a possible D gene (6 bases). The CDR3 sequence is CASSLRTMGTGELFF. The CDR3 DNA is TGTGCCAGCAGCTTACGGACTATGGGCACCGGGGAGCTGTTTTTT.